This TCR beta chain originates from a study of cytomegalovirus exposure and HLA in healthy donors (dated by TCRdb to about 2017). Concerning the study at large: According to an earlier analysis of around 600 of the donors, some 180 million T cells yielded 117 million unique TCR beta sequences and more than 250 Gb of sequence data. The study aimed to test whether cataloging public T cell receptors could reveal signatures of past pathogen exposure. Among 300 to 500 genotyped donors of the cohort, an average of approximately 240,000 unique TCR beta nucleotide sequences was sequenced per donor, of which about 18% were non-productive. Besides the first cohort of 550 to 750 subjects, a separate validation cohort made up of 120 different subjects was used. Every discovery cohort repertoire had been produced on one sequencing platform. An early release covering around 630 HLA-typed donors comprised about 300 gigabases of sequencing data and approximately 80 million unique TCR sequences. An earlier analysis of several hundred of the donors applied high-throughput TCR beta sequencing to assess whether each TCR beta V gene segment acted as functional or pseudogenic. In a later analysis, previously published TCR beta repertoires from 550 to 700 donors were re-analyzed and high-resolution HLA genotyping was added so that TCR occurrence patterns could be studied. The number of donors typed differed by locus, with about 629-630 for A, B, C, DRB1 and DQB1, around 500 for DQA1, over 600 for DPA1, and some 440 for DPB1. Donor age, sex, ethnicity and CMV serostatus were compiled alongside the repertoire data. HLA typing covered class I and class II loci at four-digit resolution. Genome-wide SNP genotypes for about 55% of the roughly 670 donors were used in a later genetic analysis, which treated that subset as a discovery cohort. Using immunosequencing, the study profiled T cell repertoires from fewer than 850 subjects and related those repertoires to cytomegalovirus serostatus. Rather than using new phenotypic data, the later analysis identified candidate immune exposures from TCR beta sequences and from how often those sequences occurred across donors. Because of strong linkage in the cohort, five DR-DQ haplotypes were treated as single units for association and clustering. Among the roughly 400 genotyped donors, about 85% belonged to the genetic ancestry cluster associated with self-reported Caucasian donors. To predict cytomegalovirus infection status, the study brought together high-throughput TCR immunosequencing, statistical association of individual TCRs with disease status, and machine learning. Results and caveats for the whole study, not just this receptor: Because some donors lacked HLA typing at each locus, the association tests relied only on the typed subset. A later analysis found that HLA-associated TCR beta chains were more clonally expanded and had lower generation probabilities than equally common non-associated chains. The only immune exposure information available for the cohort was CMV serostatus. The cohort was sequenced for TCR beta chains only, and without alpha or paired-chain data the features that could be detected were limited. Roughly uniform sequencing depth across donors was assumed in presence/absence analyses, although this assumption may not hold. Correlated functional status among segregating V segments might reflect linkage disequilibrium, but an unknown experimental factor could not be ruled out. Specific HLA alleles were associated with about 17,000 TCR beta sequences at a false discovery rate of 0.05 in a later analysis. The earlier analysis of approximately 560 of the donors excluded over 15 rarely observed V segments, including chromosome 9 orphons, because counts were too low. The sequencing pipeline was judged likely to have produced a cluster of highly shared sequence variants as a technical artifact. According to a later genetic analysis, donors in an Asian-associated ancestry cluster had fewer N-insertions in productive TCRs than the approximately 700-donor mean. The study gave a list of over 150 TCR beta chains associated with cytomegalovirus. The authors suggested that the approach could potentially be generalized to other disease states and immunological phenotypes. A later analysis found that most CMV-associated TCR beta chains appeared HLA-restricted, with HLA associations seemingly driven largely by CMV exposure. Cytomegalovirus status was reported to be diagnosed by the classifier with high specificity and sensitivity in both the original and validation cohorts. The 87-base-pair reads could not distinguish some IMGT-functional V segments, including TRBV6-2 and TRBV6-3, so those segments were excluded. While some public TCRs were present in many individuals, most TCR sequences turned up only very rarely across donors. Three of the identified cytomegalovirus-associated TCR beta chains were confirmed in vitro to be specific for cytomegalovirus antigens. A further reported finding was that TCR beta sequences accurately predicted the HLA-A and HLA-B alleles for most subjects in the first cohort. In an earlier analysis of about 600 of the donors, most TCR beta V segments appeared in productive rearrangements about 87% or about 30% of the time, broadly matching IMGT annotations. When HLA alleles, especially DR and DQ, strongly co-occurred, TCR associations were difficult to assign to individual alleles. In a later analysis, the rate of TCR association differed among HLA loci, with DRB1 alleles having the most associated TCRs and HLA-C alleles having the fewest. In a later analysis, several top co-occurrence clusters were reported to appear linked to parvovirus B19, influenza, CMV and Epstein-Barr virus. V-gene and J-gene trimming of TCR beta chains was associated with a missense DCLRE1C variant in a later genetic analysis, and the association was replicated in an independent cohort.

Libraries were made using the immunoSEQ multiplex PCR assay. The multiplex PCR relied on a mix of 60 forward primers for TCR Vbeta segments and 13 reverse primers for TCR Jbeta segments. The CDR3 region of rearranged TCR beta genes was amplified from genomic DNA with a multiplex PCR assay. Amplified TCR beta libraries were sequenced as 87-base-pair reads on the Illumina HiSeq System. The published analysis was carried out like this. A later analysis tallied roughly 76 million unique TCR beta chains across the 640 or so repertoires, and approximately 12 million of those chains were shared by two or more donors. Raw reads were error-corrected and collapsed into unique sequences with a nearest-neighbor algorithm that merged closely related sequences to remove PCR and sequencing errors. CDR3 sequences were aligned to IMGT reference sequences to assign V, D and J gene segments. For a sequence to be retained, at least a six-nucleotide match to both a V gene segment and a J gene segment was required. Rearrangements were called productive when the CDR3 lacked stop codons and stayed in frame with V and J; all others were non-productive. CDR3 was defined by IMGT convention, running from the second conserved V-encoded cysteine to the conserved J-encoded phenylalanine. The earlier analysis of 587 of the donors excluded any sequence lacking an unambiguous match to a single V gene segment. An earlier analysis of 587 of the donors classified V segments as functional when productive rearrangements were above 56.7% and as segregating when the standard deviation between donors was above 5%. A statistical classification framework was built to diagnose cytomegalovirus status from the catalog of TCR beta chain sequences. V and J gene assignment, in a later analysis, came from comparing TCR nucleotide sequences with IMGT/GENE-DB human TR gene sequences. In a later analysis, CDR3 sequences and most-parsimonious VDJ recombination scenarios were assigned using the TCRdist pipeline. In a later analysis, every TCR beta chain was defined by the combination of its CDR3 amino acid sequence and its V-gene family, and reads without a unique V-gene family were dropped. As a way to deal with suspected cross-contamination and a sequencing artifact, a later analysis dropped hundreds of nucleotide sequences that were highly shared and had low generation probability. In a later analysis, a clonal expansion index was calculated for each public chain from normalized within-repertoire ranks of inferred template counts. Generation probabilities in a later analysis came from a VDJ recombination model fitted to out-of-frame rearrangements, and those results were checked against IGoR. Hypergeometric tests were used in a later analysis to score TCR-TCR, TCR-HLA and TCR-CMV co-occurrence, with a repertoire-size bias correction applied to the TCR pairs. To estimate false discovery rates, a later analysis permuted the HLA or CMV assignments 20 times. In a later analysis, co-occurring TCRs were grouped using DBSCAN, and TCRdist sequence similarity was added for clustering within HLA-allele-positive subsets. For co-occurrence clustering, repertoires with fewer than 30,000 or more than 120,000 public chains were excluded, along with five or six repertoires with anomalous nucleotide sharing. TCRdb carries this immuneACCESS record with in-frame sequences only. Its versions omit some clonotypes, under half of them owing to an unresolved V gene in the studies checked, with the rest unexplained. V, J and clone size are those of that table, while D and trimming were read from the DNA. The sample table contains 130,000 or so clones; only one count was recorded for about three quarters of them. In total, the top ten clones hold about 4.4% of the sample.

Notes on this clone: Its antigen remains undetermined. Nothing much larger sits one base from this clone, and base qualities are not available.

V ends up 10 bases short and J 2 bases short, with an unmatched junction base count of 6. From a lookup of the germline V gene (reference sequence), CDR1 and CDR2 are MNHEY and SMNVEV. The CDR3 measures 13 amino acids from cysteine to phenylalanine. Kept here is only the CDR3 DNA, which spans 39 bases and is read in frame from base 1. The cohort comprised some 680 healthy bone marrow donors. At the time of sampling, all cohort members were nominally healthy, though unrecorded immune exposures were likely present. The donor tested CMV seropositive and was one of the 289 seropositive cohort members. A peripheral blood sample was provided by each donor, and peripheral blood mononuclear cells were used for TCR beta sequencing. Genomic DNA was extracted from the blood cell samples with the Qiagen DNeasy Blood Extraction Kit.

Specimen: PBMCs. The receptor comes from a man aged 45-65 years in good health and CMV-seropositive. The rearrangement joined TRBV27 to TRBJ2-5, and 8 junctional nucleotides match TRBD2. The nucleotide sequence reads as follows: TGTGCCACCAACCGGGGGGGTCAAGAGACCCAGTACTTC. It encodes CATNRGGQETQYF.